Shown below are 32 T cell receptor beta chains from a single sample sequenced in a study of blood T cell repertoires in COVID-19. Repertoires were generated with immunoSEQ multiplex PCR, while TCRdb's copy carries only in-frame clones and drops some. This repertoire shows approximately 230,000 clones, about 83% found once; its top ten account for about 5.7%. Sequencing was carried out using peripheral blood. These receptors were obtained from a man older than 75 with acute or convalescent COVID-19.

The genes are TRBV11-3 and TRBJ2-5; D is perhaps TRBD2 (5 bases). The CDR3 has 14 amino acids. V was trimmed by 1 base and J by 7 bases, leaving 13 bases between them. Germline CDR1 is SGHNT and CDR2 is YENEEA. The CDR3 loop is CASSLGLGEGTQYF. The CDR3 nucleotides are TGTGCCAGCAGCTTAGGTCTGGGAGAGGGGACCCAGTACTTC.

The J gene is TRBJ2-7, the V gene TRBV24-1; D is perhaps TRBD1 (6 bases). Trimming cost V 7 bases and J 1 base, with 13 bases left between them. CDR1 is KGHDR and CDR2 is SFDVKD in the germline V gene. The CDR3 length is 14 residues. The CDR3 here is CATSRTGLSYEQYF. As DNA, the CDR3 is TGTGCCACCAGCCGAACAGGGCTTTCCTACGAGCAGTACTTC.

In nucleotides, the CDR3 is TGTGCCTGGAGTGTAGGTACAGTGAACACTGAAGCTTTCTTT. This sequence encodes CAWSVGTVNTEAFF. V and J are TRBV30 and TRBJ1-1; D uncertain. With 0 bases removed from V and 0 bases from J, the gap between germline ends came to 8 bases. Germline V gene data show CDR1 as GTSNPN and CDR2 as SVGIG (reference sequence). The CDR3 sequence is 14 residues long. Together with reference TRBV30 and TRBJ1-1, the CDR3 gives the full variable domain: SQTIHQWPATLVQPVGSPLSLECTVEGTSNPNLYWYRQAAGRGLQLLFYSVGIGQISSEVPQNLSASRPQDRQFILSSKKLLLSDSGFYLCAWSVGTVNTEAFFGQGTRLTVV.

V is TRBV4-1 and J is TRBJ1-1; D ambiguous. The length of the CDR3 is 15 residues. Germline values: CDR1 MGHRA, CDR2 YSYEKL. V gave up 4 bases and J gave up 0 bases, with 12 bases separating them. In DNA, the CDR3 is TGCGCCAGCAGCCTAGACCAGGCCATGAACACTGAAGCTTTCTTT. Amino acids: CASSLDQAMNTEAFF.

V and J are TRBV6-5 and TRBJ1-4, with D perhaps matching TRBD1 (5 bases). Between the trimmed V and J ends, which lost 6 bases and 7 bases, there was a span of 12 bases. This CDR3 has 13 amino acids. Germline V gives CDR1 MNHEY, CDR2 SVGAGI. The CDR3 nucleotides read TGTGCCAGCAGCCCACTGGGGGGTGAAAAACTGTTTTTT. Translation: CASSPLGGEKLFF.

The chain combines TRBV6-1 with TRBJ2-2; TRBD1 matches 8 bases. Germline CDR1 and CDR2: MNHNS and SASEGT. The V gene end was trimmed by 4 bases and the J gene end by 3 bases; junction bases not matched to a gene: 7. The CDR3 length is 16 residues. CDR3 nucleotides: TGTGCCAGCAGTGGGGCCAGGGGGCAGTACACCGGGGAGCTGTTTTTT. This encodes CASSGARGQYTGELFF.

The V gene is TRBV5-1, the J gene TRBJ1-6, with 8 bases identical to TRBD1. Per the germline V gene, CDR1 is SGHRS and CDR2 is YFSETQ. V lost 0 bases and J lost 8; bases outside the gene matches: 10. The CDR3 is 17 amino acids. The CDR3 region is CASSLVPAGGIDSPLHF. In DNA form, the CDR3 reads TGCGCCAGCAGCTTGGTTCCCGCAGGGGGCATCGATTCACCCCTCCACTTT.

The chain carries TRBV5-1 and TRBJ2-7, with D tentatively TRBD1 (5 bases). Per the germline V gene, CDR1 is SGHRS and CDR2 is YFSETQ. The V gene lost 0 bases and the J gene lost 2 bases, with 15 bases spanning the gap. The length of the CDR3 is 16 residues. CDR3 loop: CASSLVEWTTTYEQYF. Here the CDR3 DNA reads TGCGCCAGCAGCTTGGTTGAGTGGACAACTACCTACGAGCAGTACTTC.

This rearrangement joins TRBV2 to TRBJ1-1; D is uncertain. The CDR3 is made up of 15 amino acids. Germline values: CDR1 SNHLY, CDR2 FYNNEI. V was shortened by 5 bases and J by 1 base, with 14 bases between the two germline ends. The CDR3, as DNA: TGTGCCAGCAGTAGAGGGTGGCACCCGAACACTGAAGCTTTCTTT. It codes for CASSRGWHPNTEAFF.

The genes are TRBV11-2 and TRBJ2-7, with TRBD2 identical over 7 bases. The CDR3 contains 15 residues. V trimming: 4 bases; J trimming: 3 bases; junction bases outside the gene matches: 9. Per the germline V gene, CDR1 is SGHAT and CDR2 is FQNNGV. DNA for the CDR3: TGTGCCAGCAGCTGGAGCGGGAACAGAGACTACGAGCAGTACTTC. Amino acids: CASSWSGNRDYEQYF.

The DNA of the CDR3 is TGTGCCAGCAGACTAGCGGGAGTCCCGAATGAGCAGTTCTTC. Protein product: CASRLAGVPNEQFF. This chain joins TRBV6-5 and TRBJ2-1, with 11 bases matching TRBD2. The junction had 5 bases not matched to a gene; V was cut back by 6 bases and J by 7 bases. The CDR3 contains 14 residues. CDR1 and CDR2 (germline): MNHEY, SVGAGI.

The chain carries TRBV5-1 and TRBJ2-1; 9 nucleotides match TRBD1. This CDR3 has 21 residues. CDR1 and CDR2 (germline): SGHRS, YFSETQ. V shed 2 bases, J shed 1 base, and the junction held 19 bases outside the gene matches. CDR3 DNA sequence: TGCGCCAGCAGCTTAAGGGCCCAGGGGACAGGGTTGTTCAGTTCCTACAATGAGCAGTTCTTC. This sequence encodes CASSLRAQGTGLFSSYNEQFF.

The table lists this clone with a few counts. V is TRBV24-1 and J is TRBJ1-3; TRBD1 agrees at 8 bases. The CDR3 extends over 15 amino acids. CDR1 is KGHDR and CDR2 is SFDVKD in the germline V gene. V was clipped by 3 bases and J by 4 bases; unmatched bases: 4. CDR3 nucleotide sequence: TGTGCCACCAGTGATGGGACAGGCGCGGGAAACACCATATATTTT. Residues: CATSDGTGAGNTIYF.

V usage is TRBV29-1 and J usage is TRBJ1-6, with D unclear. This CDR3 is 15 amino acids long. V lost 7 bases and J lost 5, with 18 bases in between. CDR1 and CDR2 (germline): SQVTM, ANQGSEA. The CDR3 nucleotides are TGCAGCGCGACACCGGCCCCTAGCGATAATTCACCCCTCCACTTT. Its protein product is CSATPAPSDNSPLHF.

The rearrangement uses TRBV27 and TRBJ1-6, with D hard to call. This CDR3 comprises 18 residues. Germline CDR1 and CDR2: MNHEY and SMNVEV (reference sequence). Deletions cut 4 bases from V and 0 bases from J, with 16 bases between. The CDR3 protein is CASSSQSKTFSYNSPLHF. In DNA, the CDR3 is TGTGCCAGCAGTTCACAATCAAAAACATTCTCCTATAATTCACCCCTCCACTTT.

The chain uses TRBV19 and TRBJ2-1; 9 bases are a match to TRBD2. Germline V CDR1 and CDR2: LNHDA, SQIVND (reference sequence). With V trimmed by 6 bases and J by 6 bases, 9 bases remained unmatched. The length of the CDR3 is 15 residues. CDR3 loop: CASRGSERGANEQFF. The CDR3 DNA is TGTGCCAGTAGGGGTTCGGAGCGGGGGGCCAATGAGCAGTTCTTC. Full variable domain (outside the CDR3, taken from reference TRBV19 and TRBJ2-1): DGGITQSPKYLFRKEGQNVTLSCEQNLNHDAMYWYRQDPGQGLRLIYYSQIVNDFQKGDIAEGYSVSREKKESFPLTVTSAQKNPTAFYLCASRGSERGANEQFFGPGTRLTVL.

J is TRBJ1-1 and V is TRBV5-5; D is unresolved. CDR3 length equals 16 residues. The germline gives CDR1 SGHKS, CDR2 YYEKEE (reference sequence). Trimming left V 4 bases short and J 1 base short, with 17 bases between. This chain's CDR3 is CASSVDYPTQNTEAFF. CDR3 bases: TGTGCCAGCAGCGTAGATTACCCGACTCAGAACACTGAAGCTTTCTTT.

V usage is TRBV11-2 and J usage is TRBJ2-2, with D unresolved. Trimming left V 1 base short and J 1 base short, with 4 bases between. This CDR3 spans 14 amino acids. Germline assignment: CDR1 SGHAT and CDR2 FQNNGV. The CDR3 sequence is CASSLARNTGELFF. The CDR3 nucleotides are TGTGCCAGCAGCTTAGCCAGGAACACCGGGGAGCTGTTTTTT.

This clone showed up just once. The chain couples TRBV11-2 to TRBJ1-5; unclear D gene. V gave up 1 base and J gave up 9 bases, with 13 bases separating them. CDR1 and CDR2 (germline): SGHAT, FQNNGV. The CDR3 loop spans 14 amino acids. As DNA, the CDR3 is TGTGCCAGCAGCTTAGGTCGAGGACTTGGGCCCCAGCATTTT. This codes for CASSLGRGLGPQHF.

J is TRBJ1-1 and V is TRBV5-1; 9 nucleotides agree with TRBD1. This CDR3 has 15 amino acids. The germline V gene encodes CDR1 SGHRS and CDR2 YFSETQ. The V gene end was trimmed by 4 bases and the J gene end by 3 bases; junction bases not matched to a gene: 7. CDR3 nucleotides: TGCGCCAGCAGCACGGGACAGGGAACACACACTGAAGCTTTCTTT. Its translation: CASSTGQGTHTEAFF.

The chain carries TRBV5-3 and TRBJ2-3; TRBD2 matches 7 bases. TRBV5-3 is an open reading frame whose function is uncertain. The CDR3 spans 18 residues. The junction had 14 bases not matched to a gene; V was cut back by 0 bases and J by 4 bases. In DNA, the CDR3 is TGTGCCAGAAGCTTGGGGATCCATGGGAGGGTATTTGCAGATACGCAGTATTTT. Translated: CARSLGIHGRVFADTQYF.

V usage is TRBV6-5 and J usage is TRBJ1-5; perhaps TRBD1 as D (5 bases). CDR3 length equals 14 residues. Per the germline V gene, CDR1 is MNHEY and CDR2 is SVGAGI. Trimming cost V 6 bases and J 0 bases, with 9 bases left between them. The CDR3 spells CASRRTYSNQPQHF. The CDR3 region has the DNA TGTGCCAGCAGACGGACATATAGCAATCAGCCCCAGCATTTT.

The rearrangement links TRBV6-1 to TRBJ1-5; no clear D. Trimming shortened V by 1 base and J by 4 bases, and 8 bases separated the two germline ends. From germline, CDR1 is MNHNS and CDR2 SASEGT. This CDR3 is built from 14 residues. The DNA for the CDR3 is TGTGCCAGCAGTGAAGTCCAGGTTAATCAGCCCCAGCATTTT. Translation gives CASSEVQVNQPQHF.

CDR3 sequence (DNA): TGTGCCAGCAGCACTGTCGAGCGGAACTACGAGCAGTACTTC. As protein: CASSTVERNYEQYF. The chain links TRBV28 to TRBJ2-7; possibly TRBD2 for D (5 bases). Germline loops: CDR1 MDHEN, CDR2 SYDVKM. Trimming pared 6 bases from V and 3 bases from J, leaving 15 bases between. The CDR3 sequence is 14 residues long.

The chain links TRBV24-1 to TRBJ2-3; 8 bases are shared with TRBD2. CDR1 and CDR2 from the germline V gene are KGHDR and SFDVKD. The V gene end was trimmed by 5 bases and the J gene end by 0 bases; junction bases not matched to a gene: 6. The CDR3 length is 16 residues. CDR3 nucleotides: TGTGCCACCAGTGGAGAGGCTAGCGGGAGCACAGATACGCAGTATTTT. Protein: CATSGEASGSTDTQYF.

This sequence joins TRBV27 and TRBJ2-7, with D hard to call. Germline V lookup: CDR1 MNHEY, CDR2 SMNVEV (reference sequence). V lost 6 bases and J lost 2, with 17 bases in between. This CDR3 has 15 residues. The CDR3 reads CASSRKDMVPYEQYF. CDR3 nucleotide sequence: TGTGCCAGCAGCCGAAAAGACATGGTCCCCTACGAGCAGTACTTC.

The gene calls are TRBV6-5 and TRBJ2-2, with a weak D call TRBD2 (6 bases). The CDR3 is 15 residues long. CDR1 is MNHEY and CDR2 is SVGAGI in the germline V gene. Trimming pared 7 bases from V and 6 bases from J, leaving 18 bases between. The CDR3 region is CASTSPSEGAGELFF. The CDR3 DNA is TGTGCCAGCACCTCCCCTAGCGAAGGGGCCGGGGAGCTGTTTTTT.

The CDR3 coding sequence is TGTGCCAGCAGACAACAACAGGGGAAGGGGAATCAGCCCCAGCATTTT. Translation gives CASRQQQGKGNQPQHF. The rearrangement joins TRBV27 to TRBJ1-5; 7 bases are shared with TRBD1. J was trimmed by 4 bases and V by 6 bases; bases with no gene match: 12. CDR1 MNHEY and CDR2 SMNVEV come from the germline V gene (reference sequence). CDR3 length: 16 residues.

The chain joins TRBV7-2 to TRBJ2-1, with D perhaps TRBD2 (6 bases). Germline-derived CDR1 and CDR2 are SGHTA and FQGNSA. The CDR3 is made up of 16 amino acids. Deletions cut 2 bases from V and 3 bases from J, with 14 bases between. CDR3 nucleotide sequence: TGTGCCAGCAGCTTAAGGTACGGGAGAAACTACAATGAGCAGTTCTTC. It codes for CASSLRYGRNYNEQFF. Drawing the rest from reference TRBV7-2 and TRBJ2-1, the complete variable domain is GAGVSQSPSNKVTEKGKDVELRCDPISGHTALYWYRQSLGQGLEFLIYFQGNSAPDKSGLPSDRFSAERTGGSVSTLTIQRTQQEDSAVYLCASSLRYGRNYNEQFFGPGTRLTVL.

This clone came up once. Other DNA sequences in this sample translate to the same CDR3. This sequence joins TRBV3-1 (or the pseudogene TRBV3-2) and TRBJ2-5, with 8 bases that match TRBD2. Germline-derived CDR1 and CDR2 are LGHDT and YNNKEL (reference sequence). The V and J ends lost 2 bases and 4 bases, in that order; junction bases with no gene match: 3. This CDR3 is 14 amino acids long. The CDR3 here is CASSQSGGGETQYF. The CDR3 DNA reads as TGTGCCAGCAGCCAAAGCGGGGGTGGAGAGACCCAGTACTTC.

V is TRBV7-3 and J is TRBJ2-3, with D possibly matching TRBD1 (6 bases). CDR3 size: 16 residues. Per germline, CDR1 SGHTA and CDR2 FQGTGA. The V gene lost 2 bases and the J gene lost 2 bases, with 14 bases spanning the gap. The CDR3 sequence: CASSLGGFGFTDTQYF. CDR3 sequence (DNA): TGTGCCAGCAGCTTAGGGGGCTTCGGCTTCACAGATACGCAGTATTTT.

The genes are TRBV19 and TRBJ1-5; tentative D call: TRBD1 (5 bases). This CDR3 region has 13 residues. Trimming cost V 7 bases and J 5 bases, with 12 bases left between them. Germline assignment: CDR1 LNHDA and CDR2 SQIVND (reference sequence). CDR3 sequence (DNA): TGTGCCAGTACTTCGACAGTTGATCAGCCCCAGCATTTT. Translation: CASTSTVDQPQHF.